What follows are 28 T cell receptor beta chains derived from one specimen sequenced in a study of blood T cell repertoires in COVID-19. Profiling relied on immunoSEQ multiplex PCR, and the TCRdb table lists in-frame clones only, not all of them. The sample shows about 150,000 clones, about nine tenths of them seen only once. Sequencing used peripheral blood. The source is a woman aged 55-69 years with active or convalescent COVID-19.

This clone is a singleton in its sample. V and J are TRBV6-5 and TRBJ1-3, with a tentative D call TRBD1 (5 bases). This CDR3 comprises 14 residues. V was clipped by 7 bases and J by 1 base, with 11 bases between them. Germline V gives CDR1 MNHEY, CDR2 SVGAGI. The CDR3: CASTWDFSGNTIYF. CDR3 nucleotides: TGTGCCAGCACCTGGGACTTTTCTGGAAACACCATATATTTT.

The V and J genes are TRBV7-2 and TRBJ2-3, with D tentatively TRBD2 (6 bases). Germline V gene sequence: CDR1 SGHTA, CDR2 FQGNSA. The CDR3 runs to 15 residues. V was clipped by 6 bases and J by 0 bases, with 13 bases between them. The CDR3 DNA reads as TGTGCCAGCAGTTCCTACGGGACTAGCACAGATACGCAGTATTTT. Amino acid sequence: CASSSYGTSTDTQYF.

The count of this clone is one. This sequence joins TRBV23-1 and TRBJ2-5; tentative D call: TRBD1 (5 bases). TRBV23-1 is an ORF for which the function is uncertain. The CDR3 contains 15 residues. Trimming shortened V by 0 bases and J by 5 bases, and 13 bases separated the two germline ends. In DNA form, the CDR3 reads TGCGCCAGCAGTCAATCGGCCAGGGTGGCGGAGACCCAGTACTTC. Encoded protein: CASSQSARVAETQYF.

The V gene is TRBV5-1, the J gene TRBJ2-5; D perhaps matches TRBD1 (6 bases). CDR1 is SGHRS and CDR2 is YFSETQ in the germline V gene. The CDR3 extends over 13 amino acids. V dropped 2 bases and J dropped 5 bases, with 10 bases sitting between them. CDR3 in amino acids: CASSLQGLETQYF. The CDR3 region has the DNA TGCGCCAGCAGCTTACAGGGTCTCGAGACCCAGTACTTC.

The V call is TRBV6-5, the J call TRBJ1-1; D is possibly TRBD1 (6 bases). Germline V lookup: CDR1 MNHEY, CDR2 SVGAGI. This CDR3 is 16 amino acids long. Deletions cut 0 bases from V and 5 bases from J, with 16 bases between. The CDR3 loop is CASSYSSRGAGTEAFF. CDR3 sequence (DNA): TGTGCCAGCAGTTACTCGAGCAGGGGCGCAGGGACTGAAGCTTTCTTT.

The rearrangement links TRBV13 to TRBJ1-2, with TRBD1 as a possible D gene (6 bases). The germline CDR1 and CDR2 sequences are PRHDT and FYEKMQ (reference sequence). V lost 5 bases and J lost 4, with 17 bases in between. This CDR3 has 15 residues. Here the CDR3 DNA reads TGTGCCAGCAGCCCCCGATTGGACAGAATCTATGGCTACACCTTC. Translating gives CASSPRLDRIYGYTF.

The CDR3 is CASSRGTGGHYGYTF. As DNA, the CDR3 is TGTGCCAGCAGCCGTGGGACAGGGGGTCACTATGGCTACACCTTC. The J gene is TRBJ1-2, the V gene TRBV7-2, with 11 bases aligning to TRBD1. CDR1 and CDR2 (germline): SGHTA, FQGNSA. V trimming: 5 bases; J trimming: 3 bases; junction bases outside the gene matches: 5. The CDR3 is made up of 15 amino acids.

This chain joins TRBV7-9 and TRBJ2-7; 8 nucleotides match TRBD1. This CDR3 has 14 residues. The V segment lost 1 base and the J segment 6 bases; nucleotides outside the gene matches: 5. Germline assignment: CDR1 SEHNR and CDR2 FQNEAQ (reference sequence). DNA of the CDR3: TGTGCCAGCAGCTTAGGACAGGGGACGGCCGAGCAGTACTTC. It encodes CASSLGQGTAEQYF.

The CDR3 DNA reads TGTGCCAGCAGCTTAGCGCTGGGAGTCCAAGAGACCCAGTACTTC. Protein sequence: CASSLALGVQETQYF. The chain carries TRBV7-9 and TRBJ2-5; tentatively, D is TRBD2 (5 bases). This CDR3 contains 15 residues. Germline-derived CDR1 and CDR2 are SEHNR and FQNEAQ (reference sequence). The ends were cut back, 0 bases at V and 1 base at J, with 9 bases in the middle.

This rearrangement joins TRBV24-1 to TRBJ1-1; D is unclear. CDR1 is KGHDR and CDR2 is SFDVKD in the germline V gene. Deletions cut 4 bases from V and 0 bases from J, with 14 bases between. The CDR3 length is 16 residues. CDR3 region: CATSESSAGMNTEAFF. The CDR3 DNA sequence: TGTGCCACCAGTGAGTCAAGCGCGGGGATGAACACTGAAGCTTTCTTT.

This rearrangement joins TRBV25-1 to TRBJ2-3, with D unresolved. V was cut by 1 base and J by 7 bases, with 3 bases left in between. The CDR3 is 11 amino acids. The germline CDR1 and CDR2 sequences are MGHDK and SYGVNS. This chain's CDR3 is CASSESNTQYF. The CDR3 DNA sequence: TGTGCCAGCAGTGAATCCAATACGCAGTATTTT.

The rearrangement uses TRBV4-1 and TRBJ2-5, with a possible D match to TRBD2 (6 bases). Per the germline V gene, CDR1 is MGHRA and CDR2 is YSYEKL. The CDR3 sequence is 15 residues long. Deletions cut 1 base from V and 2 bases from J, with 11 bases between. The CDR3 sequence is CASSQVGLKQETQYF. For the CDR3, the DNA is TGCGCCAGCAGCCAAGTGGGACTCAAGCAAGAGACCCAGTACTTC.

The chain joins TRBV5-1 to TRBJ2-7; 7 positions agree with TRBD1. Per the germline V gene, CDR1 is SGHRS and CDR2 is YFSETQ. The CDR3 is 15 residues long. Trimming removed 0 bases from V and 5 bases from J; junction bases left unmatched: 8. CDR3 loop: CASSLVGDRLDEQYF. The CDR3 coding sequence is TGCGCCAGCAGCTTGGTCGGGGACAGACTCGACGAGCAGTACTTC.

The V and J genes are TRBV4-3 and TRBJ1-1, with D hard to call. Trimming pared 1 base from V and 1 base from J, leaving 10 bases between. Per the germline V gene, CDR1 is LGHNA and CDR2 is YSLEER. This CDR3 is 15 amino acids long. The CDR3 loop is CASSQVSHKNTEAFF. DNA for the CDR3: TGCGCCAGCAGCCAAGTTTCACATAAGAACACTGAAGCTTTCTTT.

This chain uses TRBV10-3 with TRBJ1-4; 10 nucleotides match TRBD1. Germline V gene sequence: CDR1 ENHRY, CDR2 SYGVKD. J gave up 6 bases and V 0 bases, and 7 bases lay outside the gene matches. CDR3 length: 17 residues. In nucleotides, the CDR3 is TGTGCCATCAGTGAGTCGACGACAGGGGGCAATTATGAAAAACTGTTTTTT. Amino acids: CAISESTTGGNYEKLFF.

The chain carries TRBV10-3 and TRBJ1-1, with a possible D match to TRBD1 (5 bases). V was trimmed by 2 bases and J by 6 bases, leaving 13 bases between them. The CDR3 length is 14 residues. Germline V gene lookup returns CDR1 ENHRY and CDR2 SYGVKD. Here the CDR3 reads CAISEGRGAAEAFF. The CDR3 DNA follows: TGTGCCATCAGTGAGGGGCGGGGCGCGGCTGAAGCTTTCTTT.

The J gene is TRBJ1-6, the V gene TRBV6-5; D gene uncertain. The V end was cut by 0 bases, the J end by 12 bases, with 12 bases between. Germline V gene data show CDR1 as MNHEY and CDR2 as SVGAGI. The CDR3 runs to 14 residues. CDR3 loop: CASSYSGKLGPLHF. CDR3 DNA sequence: TGTGCCAGCAGTTACTCGGGCAAGTTGGGACCCCTCCACTTT.

The V gene is TRBV9, the J gene TRBJ2-7; 8 nucleotides agree with TRBD1. Germline trimming cut 3 bases from V and 6 bases from J; bases unmatched to any gene: 5. This CDR3 is 13 amino acids long. Per the germline V gene, CDR1 is SGDLS and CDR2 is YYNGEE. The CDR3 DNA is TGTGCCAGCAGCGCACTCACAGGGGGCGAGCAGTACTTC. This codes for CASSALTGGEQYF. Filled out from reference TRBV9 and TRBJ2-7, the complete variable domain reads DSGVTQTPKHLITATGQRVTLRCSPRSGDLSVYWYQQSLDQGLQFLIQYYNGEERAKGNILERFSAQQFPDLHSELNLSSLELGDSALYFCASSALTGGEQYFGPGTRLTVT.

This rearrangement joins TRBV7-9 to TRBJ1-2; tentative D call: TRBD1 (6 bases). With 1 base removed from V and 8 bases from J, the gap between germline ends came to 20 bases. The CDR3 consists of 16 residues. The V gene's germline CDR1 is SEHNR and CDR2 FQNEAQ (reference sequence). CDR3 loop: CASSLDMETGYYGYTF. The CDR3 region has the DNA TGTGCCAGCAGCTTAGATATGGAAACAGGGTATTACGGCTACACCTTC.

In the case of this clone: The junction differs from germline at one of its ends, possibly a read error. The chain is built from TRBV7-7 and TRBJ2-7, with D maybe TRBD1 (6 bases). CDR3 length: 15 amino acids. Germline lookup yields CDR1 SSHAT and CDR2 FNYEAQ (reference sequence). The CDR3 spells CASSLSPGASYEQYF. The CDR3 DNA follows: TGTGCTAGCAGCTTATCACCAGGGGCCTCCTACGAGCAGTACTTC.

This clone has only one observation. CDR3 sequence (DNA): TGTGCCAGCAGCCAAGATATGGGGCTAGGTGGAAACACCATATATTTT. It specifies CASSQDMGLGGNTIYF. V is TRBV3-1 (or the pseudogene TRBV3-2) and J is TRBJ1-3; a weak D match, TRBD1 (5 bases). V was shortened by 0 bases and J by 3 bases, with 12 bases between the two germline ends. CDR1 and CDR2 from the germline V gene are LGHDT and YNNKEL (reference sequence). This CDR3 is built from 16 residues.

The V and J genes are TRBV3-1 (or the pseudogene TRBV3-2) and TRBJ1-6; maybe TRBD1 (5 bases). The CDR3 spans 17 residues. Trimming shortened V by 3 bases and J by 6 bases, and 18 bases separated the two germline ends. In germline, CDR1 is LGHDT, CDR2 YNNKEL (reference sequence). CDR3 loop: CASSHIQPGPLNSPLHF. CDR3 DNA sequence: TGTGCCAGCAGCCATATCCAGCCAGGGCCCCTTAATTCACCCCTCCACTTT.

The chain has TRBV7-3 and TRBJ2-2, with D possibly matching TRBD2 (6 bases). Germline V gene lookup returns CDR1 SGHTA and CDR2 FQGTGA. The CDR3 is 14 residues long. V lost 4 bases and J 7 bases, leaving 13 bases between the germline ends. As DNA, the CDR3 is TGTGCCAGCAGCTCGTCGACTAGTATCGGGGAGCTGTTTTTT. Protein sequence: CASSSSTSIGELFF. Full variable domain (outside the CDR3, taken from reference TRBV7-3 and TRBJ2-2): GAGVSQTPSNKVTEKGKYVELRCDPISGHTALYWYRQSLGQGPEFLIYFQGTGAADDSGLPNDRFFAVRPEGSVSTLKIQRTERGDSAVYLCASSSSTSIGELFFGEGSRLTVL.

Comment on this clone: A far larger clone is one base from this, pointing to a likely read error. The rearrangement links TRBV7-8 to TRBJ2-3; TRBD2 aligns across 8 bases. The CDR3 loop spans 16 amino acids. Germline V lookup: CDR1 SGHVS, CDR2 FQNEAQ. The junction had 6 bases not matched to a gene; V was cut back by 1 base and J by 3 bases. This chain's CDR3 is CASSLVGGGRTDTQYF. CDR3 in DNA: TGTGCCAGCAGCTTAGTCGGGGGGGGGCGGACAGATACGCAGTATTTT.

The rearrangement links TRBV7-9 to TRBJ2-4; 11 bases align to TRBD1. This CDR3 spans 14 amino acids. Per germline, CDR1 SEHNR and CDR2 FQNEAQ (reference sequence). V shed 5 bases and J 9 bases; nucleotides not matched to a gene: 6. CDR3 sequence: CASSPGQGVGIQYF. Written as DNA, the CDR3 is TGTGCCAGCAGCCCGGGACAGGGGGTCGGCATTCAGTACTTC. The whole variable domain, remainder taken from reference TRBV7-9 and TRBJ2-4, is DTGVSQNPRHKITKRGQNVTFRCDPISEHNRLYWYRQTLGQGPEFLTYFQNEAQLEKSRLLSDRFSAERPKGSFSTLEIQRTEQGDSAMYLCASSPGQGVGIQYFGAGTRLSVL.

The rearrangement uses TRBV5-6 and TRBJ1-6; D not certain. The CDR3 contains 15 residues. Trimming took off 1 base at V and 0 bases at J, with 5 bases between the two ends. Germline values: CDR1 SGHDT, CDR2 YYEEEE. CDR3 protein: CASSLPGSYNSPLHF. CDR3 bases: TGTGCCAGCAGCTTGCCAGGCTCCTATAATTCACCCCTCCACTTT.

This sequence joins TRBV18 and TRBJ2-5; 7 bases are a match to TRBD2. The V gene end was trimmed by 1 base and the J gene end by 1 base; junction bases not matched to a gene: 6. The germline gives CDR1 KGHSH, CDR2 LQKENI. The CDR3 is made up of 16 amino acids. For the CDR3, the DNA is TGTGCCAGCTCACCACTTCCGGGGGGAATCCAAGAGACCCAGTACTTC. Translation: CASSPLPGGIQETQYF.

The chain recombines TRBV19 with TRBJ1-1; D possibly corresponds to TRBD1 (5 bases). The CDR3 extends over 14 amino acids. Germline V lookup: CDR1 LNHDA, CDR2 SQIVND (reference sequence). Trimming removed 1 base from V and 4 bases from J, with 10 bases in between. In DNA form, the CDR3 reads TGTGCCAGTAGTATAGCAGGGCTGAGCACTGAAGCTTTCTTT. The encoded protein is CASSIAGLSTEAFF.